The 23 T cell receptor beta chains reported below all come from one sample, sequenced in a study of response to subunit inactivated influenza vaccine. In TCRdb, the RT-PCR reads were re-called with MiXCR into one record per CDR3 protein. The data hold 530,000 or so distinct CDR3 sequences, with 10% to 15% observed a single time. The material sequenced was PBMCs from blood, taken on the day of vaccination. These receptors originate from a man between 50 and 59 years old who received an inactivated influenza vaccine.

This clonotype has a count of ten or more. The chain couples TRBV10-3 to TRBJ2-3; D perhaps matches TRBD2 (5 bases). This CDR3 comprises 17 residues. Trimming shortened V by 0 bases and J by 6 bases, and 19 bases separated the two germline ends. The germline V gene encodes CDR1 ENHRY and CDR2 SYGVKD. CDR3 in DNA: TGTGCCATCAGTGAGTCTAGTGGCTCTCCGAGGGCCGATACGCAGTATTTT. Translation: CAISESSGSPRADTQYF.

The chain is built from TRBV5-1 and TRBJ2-4, with 9 bases lining up with TRBD1. Germline V gene lookup returns CDR1 SGHRS and CDR2 YFSETQ. J gave up 7 bases and V 5 bases, and 13 bases lay outside the gene matches. The CDR3 is 16 residues long. DNA of the CDR3: TGCGCCAGCAGACAGACGCCGGGACAGGGATCGAACATTCAGTACTTC. It translates to CASRQTPGQGSNIQYF.

In this sample, this clonotype turned up a few times. The chain is built from TRBV5-1 and TRBJ1-6, with D tentatively TRBD1 (5 bases). The CDR3 sequence is 13 residues long. Germline CDR1 and CDR2: SGHRS and YFSETQ. With 5 bases removed from V and 8 bases from J, the gap between germline ends came to 11 bases. CDR3 sequence reads: CASRGVGDSPLHF. CDR3 nucleotide sequence: TGCGCCAGCAGAGGTGTAGGGGATTCACCCCTCCACTTT.

The rearrangement uses TRBV11-2 and TRBJ2-5, with D perhaps matching TRBD2 (6 bases). The CDR3 covers 17 residues. V lost 5 bases and J lost 0, with 19 bases in between. Germline CDR1 and CDR2: SGHAT and FQNNGV. The CDR3 loop reads CASSQHRRDFNQETQYF. The CDR3 nucleotides are TGTGCCAGCAGCCAACACCGGAGGGATTTTAACCAAGAGACCCAGTACTTC. Based on the CDR3 plus reference TRBV11-2 and TRBJ2-5, the full variable domain is EAGVAQSPRYKIIEKRQSVAFWCNPISGHATLYWYQQILGQGPKLLIQFQNNGVVDDSQLPKDRFSAERLKGVDSTLKIQPAKLEDSAVYLCASSQHRRDFNQETQYFGPGTRLLVL.

The rearrangement joins TRBV7-9 to TRBJ1-1, with no clear D. Germline V CDR1 and CDR2: SEHNR, FQNEAQ (reference sequence). The germline V and J ends were trimmed by 0 bases and 1 base, with 9 bases remaining between them. The CDR3 covers 15 residues. The CDR3 spells CASSLALIQNTEAFF. The CDR3 nucleotides are TGTGCCAGCAGCTTAGCGTTAATCCAGAACACTGAAGCTTTCTTT.

Many counts were recorded for this clonotype. This chain joins TRBV12-3 or TRBV12-4 and TRBJ2-6; D ambiguous. V was cut by 4 bases and J by 1 base, with 5 bases left in between. The CDR3 runs 14 residues. This CDR3 is CASSSISGANVLTF. CDR3 DNA sequence: TGTGCCAGCAGTTCCATATCTGGGGCCAACGTCCTGACTTTC.

This clonotype was seen ten or more times. The rearrangement joins TRBV7-8 to TRBJ2-1; TRBD2 matches at 12 bases. Germline-derived CDR1 and CDR2 are SGHVS and FQNEAQ. Trimming cost V 7 bases and J 3 bases; bases outside gene matches: 10. The length of the CDR3 is 17 residues. The chain's CDR3 is CASISRTSGTNYNEQFF. CDR3 sequence (DNA): TGTGCCAGCATCAGTAGGACTAGCGGGACCAACTACAATGAGCAGTTCTTC. The whole variable domain, remainder taken from reference TRBV7-8 and TRBJ2-1, is GAGVSQSPRYKVAKRGQDVALRCDPISGHVSLFWYQQALGQGPEFLTYFQNEAQLDKSGLPSDRFFAERPEGSVSTLKIQRTQQEDSAVYLCASISRTSGTNYNEQFFGPGTRLTVL.

The rearrangement joins TRBV4-2 to TRBJ1-4, with a possible D match to TRBD1 (6 bases). The V gene lost 4 bases and the J gene lost 7 bases, with 25 bases spanning the gap. The CDR3 consists of 18 residues. From germline, CDR1 is LGHNA and CDR2 YNFKEQ. CDR3 amino acids: CASSRADGLPRGAEKLFF. CDR3 sequence (DNA): TGTGCCAGCAGCCGAGCTGACGGCCTCCCTCGGGGGGCTGAAAAACTGTTTTTT.

This clonotype was seen a handful of times. The chain has TRBV5-1 and TRBJ2-1, with TRBD2 matching over 9 bases. Germline CDR1 SGHRS, CDR2 YFSETQ. The CDR3 is 15 residues long. V lost 4 bases to trimming and J lost 6 bases; unmatched junction nucleotides: 8. The DNA for the CDR3 is TGCGCCAGCAGCCCGGAACTAGCGGGTACCAATGAGCAGTTCTTC. As protein: CASSPELAGTNEQFF.

About this clonotype: At one end the junction does not follow the germline gene, possibly because of a read error. The V gene is TRBV6-2 or TRBV6-3, the J gene TRBJ2-1, with a tentative D call TRBD2 (5 bases). The germline gives CDR1 MNHEY, CDR2 SVGEGT. This CDR3 contains 12 residues. CDR3 residues: CASSTLSSGSVF. The CDR3 DNA is TGTGCCAGCAGTACCCTATCGTCGGGGTCGGTCTTC.

The chain is built from TRBV27 and TRBJ2-3; possibly TRBD2 for D (7 bases). V lost 4 bases and J 6 bases, leaving 14 bases between the germline ends. In germline, CDR1 is MNHEY, CDR2 SMNVEV (reference sequence). CDR3 length: 14 amino acids. The CDR3 DNA reads as TGTGCCAGCAGTTCCGCGGGGGCCTCGGATACGCAGTATTTT. It is translated as CASSSAGASDTQYF.

This clonotype was observed a few times. One end of the junction is discordant with germline, which a read error may explain. V usage is TRBV7-7 and J usage is TRBJ2-1; maybe TRBD2 (6 bases). The germline gives CDR1 SSHAT, CDR2 FNYEAQ (reference sequence). The CDR3 is 15 amino acids. CDR3 nucleotides: TGTGCTAGCAGCTTATCGACGGTTCGCGGGGATGAGCAGTTCTTC. Its protein product is CASSLSTVRGDEQFF.

This clonotype appeared a few times. CDR3 nucleotides: TGTGCCAGCAGCAAGACGGGACTAGCGGGATATACGCAGTATTTT. This codes for CASSKTGLAGYTQYF. The rearrangement uses TRBV28 and TRBJ2-3; the match to TRBD2 covers 13 bases. J was trimmed by 7 bases and V by 6 bases; bases with no gene match: 7. CDR1 and CDR2 (germline): MDHEN, SYDVKM. This CDR3 has 15 amino acids.

J is TRBJ2-4 and V is TRBV29-1; 8 nucleotides match TRBD1. The CDR3 totals 15 residues. Germline CDR1 SQVTM, CDR2 ANQGSEA. Trimming cost V 1 base and J 6 bases; bases outside gene matches: 8. The CDR3 sequence: CSVEAAQGAGNIQYF. The CDR3 DNA reads TGCAGCGTTGAAGCCGCTCAGGGGGCAGGAAACATTCAGTACTTC.

The rearrangement links TRBV6-2 or TRBV6-3 to TRBJ2-7, with D maybe TRBD2 (6 bases). The CDR3 is 16 amino acids. Germline V gene lookup returns CDR1 MNHEY and CDR2 SVGEGT. V was shortened by 5 bases and J by 1 base, with 18 bases between the two germline ends. CDR3 DNA: TGTGCCAGCAGTATATCCCCGGGACTTCAATCCTACGAGCAGTACTTC. Its protein product is CASSISPGLQSYEQYF.

This clonotype has just a few counts. The chain's CDR3 is CASSRRSGANVLTF. The DNA for the CDR3 is TGTGCCAGCAGCCGACGGAGCGGGGCCAACGTCCTGACTTTC. The chain carries TRBV13 and TRBJ2-6; D ambiguous. The V gene's germline CDR1 is PRHDT and CDR2 FYEKMQ (reference sequence). V gave up 5 bases and J gave up 4 bases, with 9 bases separating them. The CDR3 runs 14 residues.

This chain uses TRBV19 with TRBJ2-2; TRBD1 or TRBD2 may be the D gene (5 bases each). Germline V CDR1 and CDR2: LNHDA, SQIVND (reference sequence). The CDR3 has 15 residues. V lost 7 bases and J 5 bases, leaving 17 bases between the germline ends. The CDR3 sequence is CASTFSGALTGELFF. CDR3 DNA: TGTGCCAGTACCTTTTCCGGGGCGTTGACCGGGGAGCTGTTTTTT.

This clonotype was found a few times. The V gene is TRBV6-2 or TRBV6-3, the J gene TRBJ2-1; no firm D call. The V gene's germline CDR1 is MNHEY and CDR2 SVGEGT. CDR3 length: 14 residues. V was shortened by 5 bases and J by 8 bases, with 16 bases between the two germline ends. Here the CDR3 reads CASSDPRSVDEQFF. CDR3 nucleotides: TGTGCCAGCAGTGACCCGCGGAGTGTCGATGAGCAGTTCTTC.

A note on this clonotype: A clone one base away is much larger, so this may be a read error. The chain couples TRBV11-1 to TRBJ2-3, with 9 bases lining up with TRBD2. Per germline, CDR1 SGHAT and CDR2 FQDESV (reference sequence). The CDR3 contains 19 residues. CDR3 bases: TGTGCCGGCAGCTTAGGGTTGGGGCTAGCGGGACCCGTAGAAGATACGCAGTATTTT. This sequence encodes CAGSLGLGLAGPVEDTQYF.

In this sample, this clonotype turned up a few times. V gene TRBV7-8 combines with J gene TRBJ2-7, with unresolved D. Germline CDR1 and CDR2: SGHVS and FQNEAQ. V lost 2 bases, J lost 1 base, and 15 bases lay in between. This CDR3 is 16 amino acids long. CDR3 in DNA: TGTGCCAGCAGCTTATTCGTCCGGACGACATCCTACGAGCAGTACTTC. Protein product: CASSLFVRTTSYEQYF.

This clonotype was detected only a few times. The chain employs TRBV4-3 and TRBJ1-4; 10 nucleotides match TRBD1. In germline, CDR1 is LGHNA, CDR2 YSLEER. The CDR3 consists of 14 residues. The J segment lost 7 bases and the V segment lost 4 bases, leaving 3 bases of the junction unmatched. The CDR3 coding sequence is TGCGCCAGCAGCCGGGGACAGGGGTCTGAAAAACTGTTTTTT. Translation gives CASSRGQGSEKLFF.

This clonotype was counted only a few times. This rearrangement joins TRBV24-1 to TRBJ2-5; 11 positions agree with TRBD2. This CDR3 contains 15 residues. From germline, CDR1 is KGHDR and CDR2 SFDVKD. Unmatched junction bases numbered 4, after V lost 4 bases and J lost 4 bases. CDR3 region: CATSDPGTSGETQYF. The CDR3 DNA sequence: TGTGCCACCAGTGACCCCGGGACTAGCGGAGAGACCCAGTACTTC.

V gene TRBV2 combines with J gene TRBJ2-1; no clear D gene. CDR3 length equals 13 residues. The V gene's germline CDR1 is SNHLY and CDR2 FYNNEI. Trimming cost V 0 bases and J 10 bases, with 10 bases left between them. The CDR3 DNA is TGTGCCAGCAGTGAAGCCCCAACCTCCGAGCAGTTCTTC. Its protein product is CASSEAPTSEQFF.